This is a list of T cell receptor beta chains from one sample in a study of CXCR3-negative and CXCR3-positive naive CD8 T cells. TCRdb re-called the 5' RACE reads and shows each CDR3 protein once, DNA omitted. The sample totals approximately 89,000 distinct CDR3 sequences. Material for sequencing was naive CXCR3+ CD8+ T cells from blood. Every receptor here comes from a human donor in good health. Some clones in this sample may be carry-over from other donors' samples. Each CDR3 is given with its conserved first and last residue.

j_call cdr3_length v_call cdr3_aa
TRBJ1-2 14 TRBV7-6 CASSVGTGGDGYTF
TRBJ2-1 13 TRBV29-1 CSVAVGEGNEQFF
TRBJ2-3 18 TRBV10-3 CAISVLWASGGNTDTQYF
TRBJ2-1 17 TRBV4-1 CASSQDWSGGAYNEQFF
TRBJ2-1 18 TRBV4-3 CASSQDSGAGVRRNEQFF
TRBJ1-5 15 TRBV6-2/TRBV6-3 CASSLQGFSNQPQHF
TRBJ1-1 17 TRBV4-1 CASSRAGSAYMNTEAFF
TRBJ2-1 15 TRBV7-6 CASSSGLADYNEQFF
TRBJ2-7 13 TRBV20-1 CSASGSNSEEQYF
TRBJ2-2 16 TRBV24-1 CATSDQRGGLTGELFF
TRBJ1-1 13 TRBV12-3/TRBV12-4 CASSLDEGTEAFF
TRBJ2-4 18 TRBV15 CATSRDGTSGLAKNIQYF
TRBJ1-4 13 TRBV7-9 CASSLTEDEKLFF
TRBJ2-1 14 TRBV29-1 CSVLSGGAFDEQFF
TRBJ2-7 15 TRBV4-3 CASSQSPQGGYEQYF
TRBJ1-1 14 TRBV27 CASSSQGQNTEAFF
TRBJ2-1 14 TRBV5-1 CASSFRQDYNEQFF
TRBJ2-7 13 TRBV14 CASSQLGFYEQYF
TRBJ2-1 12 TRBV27 CASLSSYNEQFF
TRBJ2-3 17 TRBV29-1 CSVEGLWTAGGADTQYF
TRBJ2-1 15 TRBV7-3 CASSHDGSPAREQFF
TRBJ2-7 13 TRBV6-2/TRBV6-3 CASGLADSYEQYF